This entry describes one T cell receptor beta chain. Its antigen is not identified. Both 60 Vbeta primers and 13 Jbeta primers went into the PCR. Here immunoSEQ multiplex PCR was the method, and the copy in TCRdb shows in-frame clones only, minus some. The sample includes around 110,000 clones, about four fifths seen only once; the top ten take 1.6%. This sample was taken from a study of cytomegalovirus exposure and HLA in healthy donors. The study's findings and limits: Later on, a genetic analysis was performed. It linked a missense variant in DCLRE1C with V- and J-gene trimming of TCR beta. Roughly uniform sequencing depth across donors was assumed, possibly incorrectly. TCR beta sequences numbering some 17,000 were associated with HLA alleles at 0.05 false discovery rate in a later analysis.

There are 15 residues in the CDR3. CDR1 and CDR2 from the germline V gene are MDHEN and SYDVKM. V lost 3 bases and J 5 bases, leaving 14 bases between the germline ends. This clonotype was obtained from a woman aged 18 to 35 in good health and CMV-seronegative. Source material: PBMCs. This chain connects TRBV28 to TRBJ1-5; perhaps TRBD1 as D (6 bases). In nucleotides, the CDR3 is TGTGCCAGCAGTTTTATCGACAGGCTTGATCAGCCCCAGCATTTT. Translating gives CASSFIDRLDQPQHF. Full variable domain (rest looked up from reference TRBV28 and TRBJ1-5): DVKVTQSSRYLVKRTGEKVFLECVQDMDHENMFWYRQDPGLGLRLIYFSYDVKMKEKGDIPEGYSVSREKKERFSLILESASTNQTSMYLCASSFIDRLDQPQHFGDGTRLSIL.